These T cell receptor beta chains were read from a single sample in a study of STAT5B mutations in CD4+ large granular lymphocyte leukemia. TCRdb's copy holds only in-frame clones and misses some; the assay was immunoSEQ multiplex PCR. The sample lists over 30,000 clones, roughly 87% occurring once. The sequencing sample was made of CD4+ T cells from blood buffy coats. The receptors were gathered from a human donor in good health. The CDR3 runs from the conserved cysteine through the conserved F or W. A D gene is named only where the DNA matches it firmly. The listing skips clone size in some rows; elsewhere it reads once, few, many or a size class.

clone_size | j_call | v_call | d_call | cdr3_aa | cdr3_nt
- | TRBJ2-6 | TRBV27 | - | CASSLEGTGANVLTF | TGTGCCAGCAGTTTGGAGGGGACTGGGGCCAACGTCCTGACTTTC
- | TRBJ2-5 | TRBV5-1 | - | CASSPPEAGQETQYF | TGCGCCAGCAGCCCGCCGGAGGCAGGCCAAGAGACCCAGTACTTC
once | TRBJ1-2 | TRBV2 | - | CASSGRGDYGYTF | TGTGCCAGCAGTGGAAGGGGGGACTATGGCTACACCTTC
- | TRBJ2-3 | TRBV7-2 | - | CASLGGTDTQYF | TGTGCCAGCTTAGGGGGCACAGATACGCAGTATTTT
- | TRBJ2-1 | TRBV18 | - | CASSPPSRQNNEQFF | TGTGCCAGCTCACCACCGAGCAGGCAAAACAATGAGCAGTTCTTC
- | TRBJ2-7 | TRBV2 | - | CASSDSNGFYEQYF | TGTGCCAGCAGTGATAGCAACGGTTTCTACGAGCAGTACTTC
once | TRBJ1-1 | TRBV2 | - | CASSERRIFTEAFF | TGTGCCAGCAGTGAGCGGCGTATTTTCACTGAAGCTTTCTTT
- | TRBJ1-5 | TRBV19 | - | CASSRQVGGRGQPQHF | TGTGCCAGTAGTAGACAGGTGGGGGGGCGAGGGCAGCCCCAGCATTTT
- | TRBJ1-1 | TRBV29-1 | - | CSVPGLNEGTEAFF | TGCAGCGTTCCAGGACTAAACGAGGGCACTGAAGCTTTCTTT
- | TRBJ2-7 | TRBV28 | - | CASSRYGLYEQYF | TGTGCCAGCAGTCGTTATGGCCTCTACGAGCAGTACTTC
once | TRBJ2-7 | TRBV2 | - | CASKGSSYYEQYF | TGTGCCAGCAAGGGGAGCAGTTACTACGAGCAGTACTTC
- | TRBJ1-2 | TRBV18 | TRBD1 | CASSPPNRGQGNGYTF | TGTGCCAGCTCACCCCCCAACCGGGGACAGGGAAACGGCTACACCTTC
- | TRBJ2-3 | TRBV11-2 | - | CASSFGGTQYF | TGTGCCAGCAGCTTTGGGGGTACGCAGTATTTT
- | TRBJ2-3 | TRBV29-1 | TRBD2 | CSVDGLAADTQYF | TGCAGCGTTGATGGACTAGCGGCAGATACGCAGTATTTT
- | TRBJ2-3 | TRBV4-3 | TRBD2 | CASSQGAGGADTQYF | TGCGCCAGCAGCCAAGGAGCGGGAGGCGCAGATACGCAGTATTTT
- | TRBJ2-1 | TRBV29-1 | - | CSVSYVNNEQFF | TGCAGCGTTTCCTACGTTAACAATGAGCAGTTCTTC
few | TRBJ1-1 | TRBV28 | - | CASRGTANTEAFF | TGTGCCAGCAGGGGGACCGCGAACACTGAAGCTTTCTTT
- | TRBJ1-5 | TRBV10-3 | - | CAISEGTDNQPQHF | TGTGCCATCAGTGAAGGAACGGATAATCAGCCCCAGCATTTT
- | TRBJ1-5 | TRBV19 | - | CASVPGQGNQPQHF | TGTGCCAGCGTACCGGGACAAGGCAATCAGCCCCAGCATTTT
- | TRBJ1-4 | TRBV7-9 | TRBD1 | CASSSQGAYGEKLFF | TGTGCCAGCAGCTCACAGGGGGCTTACGGTGAAAAACTGTTTTTT
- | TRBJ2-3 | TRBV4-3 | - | CASSPTAHSTDTQYF | TGCGCCAGCAGCCCGACAGCTCATAGCACAGATACGCAGTATTTT
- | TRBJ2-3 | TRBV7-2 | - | CASTPTGDTQYF | TGTGCCAGCACCCCTACAGGTGATACGCAGTATTTT
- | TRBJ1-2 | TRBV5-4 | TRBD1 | CASSLSGGVPGYTF | TGTGCCAGCAGCTTGTCAGGGGGGGTTCCTGGCTACACCTTC
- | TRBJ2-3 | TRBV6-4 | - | CASSLTRGATDTQYF | TGTGCCAGCAGCCTTACGAGGGGCGCCACAGATACGCAGTATTTT
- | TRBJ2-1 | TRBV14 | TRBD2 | CASSQGSGRSMDEQFF | TGTGCCAGCAGCCAAGGTAGCGGGAGGTCCATGGATGAGCAGTTCTTC
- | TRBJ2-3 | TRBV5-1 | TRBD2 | CASSPVRETDTQYF | TGCGCCAGCAGTCCGGTGCGGGAGACAGATACGCAGTATTTT
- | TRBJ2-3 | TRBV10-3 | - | CAIGTTGLTDTQYF | TGTGCCATCGGGACTACAGGGTTGACAGATACGCAGTATTTT
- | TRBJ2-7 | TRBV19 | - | CASSPRRGYEQYF | TGTGCCAGTAGTCCCCGTAGGGGATACGAGCAGTACTTC
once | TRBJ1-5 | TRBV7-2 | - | CASSLVSVDQPQHF | TGTGCCAGCAGCTTAGTTTCCGTGGATCAGCCCCAGCATTTT
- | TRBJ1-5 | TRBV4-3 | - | CASSQDLGHGTAQHF | TGCGCCAGCAGCCAAGATCTCGGACATGGGACGGCCCAGCATTTT
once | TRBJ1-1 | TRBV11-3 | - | CASSVDGTNTEAFF | TGTGCCAGCAGCGTCGATGGGACGAACACTGAAGCTTTCTTT
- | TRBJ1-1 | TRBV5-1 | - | CASSLGGRTEAFF | TGCGCCAGCAGCTTGGGGGGGAGGACTGAAGCTTTCTTT
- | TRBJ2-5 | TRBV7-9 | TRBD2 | CASRPTGTSAQETQYF | TGTGCCAGCAGACCTACCGGGACTAGCGCTCAAGAGACCCAGTACTTC
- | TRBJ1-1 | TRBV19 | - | CASGGEMNTEAFF | TGTGCCAGTGGAGGGGAAATGAACACTGAAGCTTTCTTT
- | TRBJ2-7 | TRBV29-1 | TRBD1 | CSVLTGGYEQYF | TGCAGCGTTCTGACAGGGGGCTACGAGCAGTACTTC
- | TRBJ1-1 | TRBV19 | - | CASSIRRNTEAFF | TGTGCCAGTAGTATTCGTAGGAACACTGAAGCTTTCTTT
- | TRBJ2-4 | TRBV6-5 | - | CASSPGLAKNIQYF | TGTGCCAGCAGTCCAGGTCTAGCCAAAAACATTCAGTACTTC
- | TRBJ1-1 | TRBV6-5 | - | CASIKGSGNTEAFF | TGTGCCAGCATCAAGGGCAGTGGTAACACTGAAGCTTTCTTT
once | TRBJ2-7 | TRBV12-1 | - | CASSFAVEAGVYEQYF | TGTGCCAGCAGCTTTGCGGTCGAAGCGGGAGTTTACGAGCAGTACTTC
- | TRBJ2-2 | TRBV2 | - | CASFLAVTGELFF | TGTGCCAGCTTCCTAGCCGTTACCGGGGAGCTGTTTTTT
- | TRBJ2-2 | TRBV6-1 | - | CASSSNTGELFF | TGTGCCAGCAGTTCAAACACCGGGGAGCTGTTTTTT
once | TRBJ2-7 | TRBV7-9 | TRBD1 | CASSSDRVPYEQYF | TGTGCCAGCAGCTCGGACAGGGTGCCCTACGAGCAGTACTTC